The 23 T cell receptor beta chains below come from one sample, sequenced in a study of cytomegalovirus exposure and HLA in healthy donors. Vbeta (60) and Jbeta (13) primers were used in the PCR. Here immunoSEQ multiplex PCR was the method, and the copy in TCRdb shows in-frame clones only, minus some. In the table there are over 150,000 clones, roughly 78% of which are singletons. Input material: PBMCs. Source of these receptors: a man between 35 and 55 years old in good health and CMV-seronegative.

The chain is built from TRBV4-1 and TRBJ2-7; TRBD2 agrees at 11 bases. The CDR3 has 14 residues. The germline V gene has CDR1 MGHRA and CDR2 YSYEKL. Losses at the gene ends were 1 base for V and 6 bases for J; bases not matched to a gene: 2. The CDR3 loop is CASSQGLAGSEQYF. The CDR3 bases are TGCGCCAGCAGCCAAGGACTAGCGGGAAGCGAGCAGTACTTC.

This clone has more than one count but fewer than ten. V usage is TRBV28 and J usage is TRBJ1-1; weak D call: TRBD1 (6 bases). The CDR3 has 16 amino acids. The germline V and J ends were trimmed by 2 bases and 0 bases, with 13 bases remaining between them. Germline V gives CDR1 MDHEN, CDR2 SYDVKM. The CDR3 spells CASSLPDRSLNTEAFF. For the CDR3, the DNA is TGTGCCAGCAGTTTACCCGACAGGTCCCTGAACACTGAAGCTTTCTTT.

The chain couples TRBV25-1 to TRBJ2-3; TRBD2 matches at 7 bases. The germline V gene encodes CDR1 MGHDK and CDR2 SYGVNS. This CDR3 is 15 amino acids long. Germline trimming cut 5 bases from V and 8 bases from J; bases unmatched to any gene: 13. Here the CDR3 DNA reads TGTGCCAGCAGTACGACGACTAGCTCGGTGGGTACGCAGTATTTT. Protein product: CASSTTTSSVGTQYF.

The sample holds a few counts of this clone. This rearrangement joins TRBV28 to TRBJ2-7; the D is unclear. CDR1 is MDHEN, CDR2 SYDVKM, per germline. The CDR3 has 14 residues. Trimming left V 5 bases short and J 2 bases short, with 13 bases between. The chain's CDR3 is CASSRQTIPYEQYF. CDR3 nucleotides: TGTGCCAGCAGTCGCCAGACAATTCCCTACGAGCAGTACTTC.

This clone was found a few times. The chain combines TRBV14 with TRBJ1-3; D possibly corresponds to TRBD1 (5 bases). The CDR3 is made up of 19 amino acids. Germline CDR1 SGHDN, CDR2 FVKESK. Trimming stripped 0 bases from V and 0 bases from J, with 18 bases between. CDR3 sequence reads: CASSQDMSSGWASGNTIYF. As DNA, the CDR3 is TGTGCCAGCAGCCAAGATATGTCGTCAGGGTGGGCCTCTGGAAACACCATATATTTT.

The sample holds a few counts of this clone. The chain is built from TRBV5-1 and TRBJ2-5, with 8 nucleotides matching TRBD1. This CDR3 has 15 residues. The trim removed 0 bases at V and 1 base at J, leaving 2 bases unmatched. From germline, CDR1 is SGHRS and CDR2 YFSETQ. The CDR3 protein is CASSLGRGLQETQYF. The CDR3 nucleotides read TGCGCCAGCAGCTTGGGCAGGGGGCTCCAAGAGACCCAGTACTTC.

With respect to this clone: A read error may account for a junction end that differs from germline. This sequence joins TRBV7-9 and TRBJ2-7; 10 bases line up with TRBD2. This CDR3 spans 13 amino acids. Germline V gene sequence: CDR1 SEHNR, CDR2 FQNEAQ (reference sequence). CDR3 amino acids: CSSSGGADYGQYF. CDR3 sequence (DNA): TGTTCCAGCAGCGGGGGGGCGGACTACGGGCAGTACTTC. The full variable domain, rest sourced from reference TRBV7-9 and TRBJ2-7, is DTGVSQNPRHKITKRGQNVTFRCDPISEHNRLYWYRQTLGQGPEFLTYFQNEAQLEKSRLLSDRFSAERPKGSFSTLEIQRTEQGDSAMYLCSSSGGADYGQYFGPGTRLTVT.

Notes on this clone: Mismatch with germline at one junction end may stem from a read error. The gene calls are TRBV7-9 and TRBJ2-7; 7 bases are a match to TRBD2. Germline V gene sequence: CDR1 SEHNR, CDR2 FQNEAQ (reference sequence). The CDR3 loop spans 15 amino acids. CDR3 nucleotides: TGTTCCAGCAGTTTCCGGGAGCGGGATGGCTACGAGCAGTACTTC. It translates to CSSSFRERDGYEQYF.

The chain employs TRBV4-2 and TRBJ1-2; 12 nucleotides line up with TRBD1. In germline, CDR1 is LGHNA, CDR2 YNFKEQ. The trim removed 4 bases at V and 5 bases at J, leaving 2 bases unmatched. The CDR3 is made up of 14 amino acids. Here the CDR3 reads CASSRGQGAYGYTF. CDR3 nucleotides: TGTGCCAGCAGCCGGGGACAGGGGGCGTATGGCTACACCTTC.

This clone was counted once. The chain couples TRBV9 to TRBJ1-6; maybe TRBD1 (6 bases). V shed 3 bases and J shed 6 bases, with 10 bases lying between them. The germline gives CDR1 SGDLS, CDR2 YYNGEE. This CDR3 has 14 amino acids. The CDR3 nucleotides are TGTGCCAGCAGCGGAACAGGGTCTAATTCACCCCTCCACTTT. This gives the protein CASSGTGSNSPLHF.

J is TRBJ1-2 and V is TRBV28; D is possibly TRBD1 (5 bases). CDR1 and CDR2 (germline): MDHEN, SYDVKM. The CDR3 contains 12 residues. Trimming removed 5 bases from V and 8 bases from J, with 12 bases in between. This chain's CDR3 is CASSGNRRGYTF. In nucleotides, the CDR3 is TGTGCCAGCAGTGGAAACAGGCGAGGCTACACCTTC.

The chain has TRBV27 and TRBJ2-1; 9 bases fit TRBD1. V shed 5 bases, J shed 7 bases, and the junction held 6 bases outside the gene matches. The germline gives CDR1 MNHEY, CDR2 SMNVEV (reference sequence). This CDR3 region has 14 residues. DNA of the CDR3: TGTGCCAGCAGTGGGGACAGGGTCTATAATGAGCAGTTCTTC. Translated: CASSGDRVYNEQFF.

CDR3 sequence reads: CALSAGTNYGYTF. The CDR3 nucleotides read TGTGCCCTAAGCGCAGGGACTAACTATGGCTACACCTTC. The V gene is TRBV10-3, the J gene TRBJ1-2, with D perhaps matching TRBD1 (5 bases). CDR1 and CDR2 from the germline V gene are ENHRY and SYGVKD. The CDR3 extends over 13 amino acids. V lost 11 bases and J lost 0, with 13 bases in between.

The genes are TRBV6-1 and TRBJ2-5; 7 bases line up with TRBD1. Germline V gene data show CDR1 as MNHNS and CDR2 as SASEGT. CDR3 length equals 14 residues. V trimming: 6 bases; J trimming: 1 base; junction bases outside the gene matches: 5. The CDR3 DNA reads TGTGCCAGCAGACAACGACAGGGCCAAGAGACCCAGTACTTC. Its translation: CASRQRQGQETQYF.

The chain recombines TRBV6-5 with TRBJ2-7, with 7 bases matching TRBD2. V lost 4 bases to trimming and J lost 7 bases; unmatched junction nucleotides: 10. In germline, CDR1 is MNHEY, CDR2 SVGAGI. There are 14 residues in the CDR3. In DNA form, the CDR3 reads TGTGCCAGCAGTTCCGGGACTATGTTTCTTGAGCAGTACTTC. As protein: CASSSGTMFLEQYF.

V gene TRBV11-2 combines with J gene TRBJ2-2; 12 positions match TRBD2. With 3 bases clipped from V and 3 bases from J, the junction kept 2 bases outside the gene matches. In germline, CDR1 is SGHAT, CDR2 FQNNGV. The CDR3 totals 16 residues. The CDR3 coding sequence is TGTGCCAGCAGCTTGGGACTAGCGGGCTACACCGGGGAGCTGTTTTTT. It translates to CASSLGLAGYTGELFF.

The rearrangement uses TRBV6-6 and TRBJ2-7, with 8 bases aligning to TRBD1. The V gene end was trimmed by 6 bases and the J gene end by 4 bases; junction bases not matched to a gene: 14. CDR3 length equals 16 residues. Germline CDR1 reads MNHNY; CDR2 reads SVGAGI (reference sequence). This CDR3 is CASSLTRGQGFYEQYF. The CDR3 DNA follows: TGTGCCAGCAGCCTAACGCGTGGACAGGGTTTTTACGAGCAGTACTTC.

The chain couples TRBV2 to TRBJ2-3; tentative D call: TRBD2 (6 bases). V shed 6 bases and J shed 5 bases, with 9 bases lying between them. The CDR3 covers 12 residues. Per the germline V gene, CDR1 is SNHLY and CDR2 is FYNNEI. CDR3 residues: CASSYGGDTQYF. CDR3 coding DNA: TGTGCCAGCAGCTACGGGGGAGATACGCAGTATTTT.

This clone was detected once. This rearrangement joins TRBV7-2 to TRBJ2-7, with no clear D. The CDR3 length is 14 residues. V lost 4 bases, J lost 0 bases, and 10 bases lay in between. The germline CDR1 and CDR2 sequences are SGHTA and FQGNSA. CDR3 sequence reads: CASSSSRISYEQYF. The CDR3 region has the DNA TGTGCCAGCAGCTCAAGCCGCATCTCCTACGAGCAGTACTTC.

The chain is built from TRBV19 and TRBJ2-2; the match to TRBD2 covers 9 bases. The germline V gene encodes CDR1 LNHDA and CDR2 SQIVND (reference sequence). With 7 bases clipped from V and 4 bases from J, the junction kept 10 bases outside the gene matches. This CDR3 contains 16 residues. The CDR3 nucleotides read TGTGCCAGTAAGCAGGGTCTAGCGGGGAGCACCGGGGAGCTGTTTTTT. Translating it yields CASKQGLAGSTGELFF. Filled out from reference TRBV19 and TRBJ2-2, the complete variable domain reads DGGITQSPKYLFRKEGQNVTLSCEQNLNHDAMYWYRQDPGQGLRLIYYSQIVNDFQKGDIAEGYSVSREKKESFPLTVTSAQKNPTAFYLCASKQGLAGSTGELFFGEGSRLTVL.

The V call is TRBV7-2, the J call TRBJ1-5; D not resolved. Germline CDR1 reads SGHTA; CDR2 reads FQGNSA. V lost 5 bases and J 5 bases, leaving 13 bases between the germline ends. The CDR3 length is 14 residues. The DNA for the CDR3 is TGTGCCAGCAGCAGAGGTGGAGGCCATCAGCCCCAGCATTTT. Translated: CASSRGGGHQPQHF.

The J gene is TRBJ2-3, the V gene TRBV30; D is unclear. Germline values: CDR1 GTSNPN, CDR2 SVGIG (reference sequence). The CDR3 contains 15 residues. Trimming took 2 bases from V and 1 from J, leaving 13 bases between them. The CDR3 here is CAWSLHKLGTDTQYF. In nucleotides, the CDR3 is TGTGCCTGGAGTCTCCATAAACTGGGCACAGATACGCAGTATTTT.

This clone was seen only once. This chain joins TRBV4-3 and TRBJ2-3; 10 bases fit TRBD2. The CDR3 contains 18 residues. CDR1 and CDR2 from the germline V gene are LGHNA and YSLEER. J gave up 3 bases and V 2 bases, and 11 bases lay outside the gene matches. CDR3: CASSQLGTSAWRTDTQYF. CDR3 nucleotide sequence: TGCGCCAGCAGCCAACTAGGGACTAGCGCCTGGAGGACAGATACGCAGTATTTT.